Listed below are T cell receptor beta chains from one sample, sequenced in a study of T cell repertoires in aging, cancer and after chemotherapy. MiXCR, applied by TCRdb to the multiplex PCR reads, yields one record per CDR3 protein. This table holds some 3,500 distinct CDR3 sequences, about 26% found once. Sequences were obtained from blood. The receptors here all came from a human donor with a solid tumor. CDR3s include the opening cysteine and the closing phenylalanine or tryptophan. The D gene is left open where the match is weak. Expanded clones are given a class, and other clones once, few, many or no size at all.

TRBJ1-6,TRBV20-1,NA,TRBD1,CSAPTGGTGSSPLHF,TGCAGTGCGCCGACAGGGGGGACTGGGAGTTCACCCCTCCACTTT
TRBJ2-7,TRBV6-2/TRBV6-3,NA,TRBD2,CASSYRGLAGDLYSYEQYF,TGTGCCAGCAGTTACCGCGGACTAGCGGGGGACCTATACTCCTACGAGCAGTACTTC
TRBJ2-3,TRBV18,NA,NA,CASSPPLRGTSTDTQYF,TGTGCCAGCTCACCACCTCTCCGCGGAACTAGCACAGATACGCAGTATTTT
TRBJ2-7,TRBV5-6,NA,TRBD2,CASSLVSGRTREQYF,TGTGCCAGCAGCTTGGTAAGCGGGAGGACGAGGGAGCAGTACTTC
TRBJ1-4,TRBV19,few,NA,CASKWQDHEKLFF,TGTGCCAGTAAATGGCAGGACCATGAAAAACTGTTTTTT
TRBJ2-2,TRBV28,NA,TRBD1,CASHDRVAGELFF,TGTGCCAGCCACGACAGGGTCGCCGGGGAGCTGTTTTTT
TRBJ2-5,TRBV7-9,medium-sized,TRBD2,CASSPRTSGIQETQYF,TGTGCCAGCAGCCCCCGGACTAGCGGGATCCAAGAGACCCAGTACTTC
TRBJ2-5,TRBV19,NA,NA,CASSRTSLETQYF,TGTGCCAGTAGTAGAACTAGCTTGGAGACCCAGTACTTC
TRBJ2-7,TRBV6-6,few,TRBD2,CASSYLNLLAGTYEQYF,TGTGCCAGCAGTTACCTTAATTTGTTAGCGGGAACCTACGAGCAGTACTTC
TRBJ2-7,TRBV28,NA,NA,CASSPLNYEQYF,TGTGCCAGCAGTCCTCTTAACTACGAGCAGTACTTC
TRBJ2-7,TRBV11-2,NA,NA,CASSTGLYEQYF,TGTGCCAGCAGCACAGGGTTATACGAGCAGTACTTC
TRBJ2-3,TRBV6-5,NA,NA,CASSNGGGGTGNTQYF,TGTGCCAGCAGTAACGGAGGGGGAGGGACTGGAAATACGCAGTATTTT
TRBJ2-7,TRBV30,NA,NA,CAWRRDSYEQYF,TGTGCCTGGAGGAGGGACTCCTACGAGCAGTACTTC
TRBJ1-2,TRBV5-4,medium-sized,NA,CASSLMGDGYGYTF,TGTGCCAGCAGCTTGATGGGAGATGGCTATGGCTACACCTTC
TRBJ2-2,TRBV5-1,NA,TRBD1,CASSRTGIKEPQGTGELFF,TGCGCCAGCAGCCGGACAGGGATCAAGGAGCCCCAAGGGACCGGGGAGCTGTTTTTT
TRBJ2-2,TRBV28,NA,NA,CASSLWGANTGELFF,TGTGCCAGCAGTTTATGGGGCGCGAACACCGGGGAGCTGTTTTTT
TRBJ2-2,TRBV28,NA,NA,CASRGDHGDTVPWELFF,TGTGCCAGCAGAGGAGACCACGGTGACACCGTCCCGTGGGAGCTGTTTTTT
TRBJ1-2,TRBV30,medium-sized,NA,CAWTPRDSPNYGYTF,TGTGCCTGGACCCCCCGGGACTCCCCGAACTATGGCTACACCTTC
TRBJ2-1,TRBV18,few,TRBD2,CASSPLAGRNNEQFF,TGTGCCAGCTCGCCTCTAGCGGGGCGAAACAATGAGCAGTTCTTC
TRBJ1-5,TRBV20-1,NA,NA,CSARDVAGHQPQHF,TGCAGTGCTAGAGATGTCGCGGGGCATCAGCCCCAGCATTTT
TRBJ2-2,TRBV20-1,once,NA,CSARSLDTGELVF,TGCAGTGCTAGAAGCCTAGACACCGGGGAGCTGGTTTTT
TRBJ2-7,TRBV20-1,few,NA,CSARGDVGRKSEQYF,TGCAGTGCTAGGGGGGATGTGGGGAGGAAGAGTGAGCAGTACTTC
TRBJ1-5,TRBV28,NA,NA,CASGMDGKNQPQHF,TGTGCCAGCGGAATGGACGGGAAAAATCAGCCCCAGCATTTT
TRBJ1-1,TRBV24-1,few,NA,CATRGQNTEAFF,TGTGCCACCAGAGGACAGAACACTGAAGCTTTCTTT
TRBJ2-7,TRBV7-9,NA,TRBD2,CASSLPISGSSSYEQYF,TGTGCCAGCAGCTTACCTATTAGCGGGAGCTCCTCCTACGAGCAGTACTTC
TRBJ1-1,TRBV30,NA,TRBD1,CAWRARQGEEAFF,TGTGCCTGGAGAGCCAGACAGGGGGAGGAAGCTTTCTTT
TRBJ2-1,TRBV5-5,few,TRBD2,CASRSPISGSNEQFF,TGTGCCAGCAGATCCCCGATTAGCGGGAGCAATGAGCAGTTCTTC
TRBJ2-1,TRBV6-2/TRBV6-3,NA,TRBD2,CASSYSRTSGSSSNEQFF,TGTGCCAGCAGTTACTCCAGGACTAGCGGGAGTTCCTCTAATGAGCAGTTCTTC
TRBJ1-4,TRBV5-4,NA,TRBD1,CASSFSGTGVRKLFF,TGCGCCAGCAGCTTCTCCGGGACAGGGGTGAGAAAACTGTTTTTT
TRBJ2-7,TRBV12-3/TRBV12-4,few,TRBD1,CASSFSGTGGYEQYF,TGTGCCAGCAGTTTCTCCGGGACAGGGGGTTACGAGCAGTACTTC
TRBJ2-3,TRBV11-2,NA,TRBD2,CASSLLAGGPRTDTQYF,TGTGCCAGCAGCTTACTAGCGGGGGGGCCTAGAACAGATACGCAGTATTTT
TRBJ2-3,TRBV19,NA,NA,CATRRAKGDTDTQYF,TGTGCCACCCGACGGGCGAAAGGGGACACAGATACGCAGTATTTT
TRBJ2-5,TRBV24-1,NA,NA,CATSDWTGETQYF,TGTGCCACCAGTGATTGGACGGGAGAGACCCAGTACTTC
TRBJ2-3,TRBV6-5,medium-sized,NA,CASSLRTVGTDTQYF,TGTGCCAGCAGTTTAAGGACTGTTGGCACAGATACGCAGTATTTT
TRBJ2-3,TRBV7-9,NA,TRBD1,CASSLPWGDRDTDTQYF,TGTGCCAGCAGCTTACCATGGGGGGACAGGGACACAGATACGCAGTATTTT